The next 14 T cell receptor beta chains were all read from a single sample in a study of CD8+CD57+ T cells in acquired aplastic anemia. By flow cytometry, patients selected for sequencing had shown an expansion of CD8+CD57+ cells. Profiling of TCR beta VDJ combinations and CDR3 sequences used genomic DNA as template. TCRdb fed the reads into MiXCR, producing one record per CDR3 protein. The sample lists fewer than 250,000 distinct CDR3 sequences; more than 40% were seen once. Specimen: sorted CD4+, CD8+, or CD8+CD57+ T cells (not recorded which) from PBMCs. These receptor sequences come from a human donor with aplastic anemia.

The rearrangement links TRBV2 to TRBJ1-5; perhaps TRBD1 as D (6 bases). The CDR3 runs to 15 residues. The germline V gene encodes CDR1 SNHLY and CDR2 FYNNEI. V was trimmed by 1 base and J by 6 bases, leaving 13 bases between them. The CDR3 DNA sequence: TGTGCCAGCAGTGAAGATGGGGGGGGCCCTCAGCCCCAGCATTTT. Translation gives CASSEDGGGPQPQHF.

Remarks on this clonotype: Just one base apart from a much larger clone, this may be a read error. The chain carries TRBV4-2 and TRBJ2-7; 10 bases align to TRBD2. The CDR3 consists of 13 residues. Germline lookup yields CDR1 LGHNA and CDR2 YNFKEQ. V gave up 3 bases and J gave up 8 bases; unmatched junction bases: 4. The CDR3: CASSHLLAGKQYF. The CDR3 nucleotides are TGTGCCAGCAGCCACTTACTAGCGGGGAAGCAGTACTTC.

The chain combines TRBV11-2 with TRBJ2-7; D tentatively fits TRBD1 or TRBD2 (5 bases each). The CDR3 is made up of 15 amino acids. Germline CDR1 and CDR2: SGHAT and FQNNGV. V shed 6 bases and J shed 3 bases, with 18 bases lying between them. Here the CDR3 DNA reads TGTGCCAGCAGTCCACCGTGGGACCGAAACTACGAGCAGTACTTC. Translation gives CASSPPWDRNYEQYF.

The V gene is TRBV7-2, the J gene TRBJ2-5; TRBD1 is a possible D gene (6 bases). V was shortened by 4 bases and J by 1 base, with 10 bases between the two germline ends. Germline V gene sequence: CDR1 SGHTA, CDR2 FQGNSA. This CDR3 spans 14 amino acids. The CDR3 region is CASSSTGFQETQYF. CDR3 sequence (DNA): TGTGCCAGCAGCTCCACAGGGTTCCAAGAGACCCAGTACTTC.

A remark on this clonotype: This may be a read error, as it is one base from a much larger clone. CDR3 residues: CASMRGRGAFF. In nucleotides, the CDR3 is TGTGCCAGCATGAGGGGCAGAGGAGCTTTCTTT. V is TRBV9 and J is TRBJ1-1; the D gene is possibly TRBD1 (5 bases). The CDR3 consists of 11 residues. Germline V gene lookup returns CDR1 SGDLS and CDR2 YYNGEE. V was clipped by 6 bases and J by 10 bases, with 13 bases between them.

V and J are TRBV7-3 and TRBJ2-5; no firm D call. Germline loops: CDR1 SGHTA, CDR2 FQGTGA. The V and J ends lost 6 bases and 5 bases respectively, with 13 bases between them. CDR3 length equals 13 residues. Here the CDR3 DNA reads TGTGCCAGCAGTCTAACATACGGCGAGACCCAGTACTTC. Amino acid sequence: CASSLTYGETQYF.

This clonotype was counted ten times or more. This chain uses TRBV9 with TRBJ2-2, with D tentatively TRBD1 (5 bases). This CDR3 is built from 16 residues. V was shortened by 4 bases and J by 3 bases, with 16 bases between the two germline ends. CDR1 and CDR2 from the germline V gene are SGDLS and YYNGEE. The CDR3 region is CASSPSRESYTGELFF. The CDR3 DNA follows: TGTGCCAGCAGCCCGAGCAGGGAAAGTTACACCGGGGAGCTGTTTTTT.

This chain uses TRBV20-1 with TRBJ2-7, with 16 bases aligning to TRBD2. V shed 0 bases and J 5 bases; nucleotides not matched to a gene: 4. Germline V CDR1 and CDR2: DFQATT, SNEGSKA (reference sequence). The CDR3 has 16 residues. The CDR3 bases are TGCAGTGCTAGAGATGGGACTAGCGGGGGGGTCGACGAGCAGTACTTC. Its translation is CSARDGTSGGVDEQYF.

This clonotype has a count of ten or more. The chain carries TRBV5-6 and TRBJ2-1, with no clear D. CDR1 and CDR2 (germline): SGHDT, YYEEEE. The CDR3 covers 12 residues. V was cut by 5 bases and J by 0 bases, with 3 bases left in between. The CDR3 DNA follows: TGTGCCAGCAGGGGCTCCTACAATGAGCAGTTCTTC. Amino acids: CASRGSYNEQFF.

The chain employs TRBV27 and TRBJ2-5; D not resolved. This CDR3 comprises 14 residues. Germline CDR1 MNHEY, CDR2 SMNVEV (reference sequence). Trimming took 0 bases from V and 5 from J, leaving 10 bases between them. In DNA, the CDR3 is TGTGCCAGCAGTTTATCCCGCTCTTGGGAGACCCAGTACTTC. This gives the protein CASSLSRSWETQYF.

This clonotype was observed a few times. The J gene is TRBJ2-7, the V gene TRBV28, with 7 bases matching TRBD1. The CDR3 extends over 14 amino acids. Germline loops: CDR1 MDHEN, CDR2 SYDVKM. V lost 5 bases to trimming and J lost 4 bases; unmatched junction nucleotides: 8. The CDR3 here is CASSPTGDLYEQYF. The CDR3, as DNA: TGTGCCAGCAGTCCCACAGGGGATTTGTACGAGCAGTACTTC. The variable domain in full, with the rest retrieved from reference TRBV28 and TRBJ2-7, is DVKVTQSSRYLVKRTGEKVFLECVQDMDHENMFWYRQDPGLGLRLIYFSYDVKMKEKGDIPEGYSVSREKKERFSLILESASTNQTSMYLCASSPTGDLYEQYFGPGTRLTVT.

This clonotype has only a few counts. The chain uses TRBV6-4 and TRBJ1-2, with D tentatively TRBD1 (6 bases). Germline V gene data show CDR1 as MRHNA and CDR2 as SNTAGT. The CDR3 has 15 amino acids. V was trimmed by 3 bases and J by 6 bases, leaving 17 bases between them. CDR3 in amino acids: CASSEGRGDYNGYTF. The CDR3 bases are TGTGCCAGCAGTGAGGGTAGGGGGGACTACAATGGCTACACCTTC.

V gene TRBV7-4 combines with J gene TRBJ2-7; 8 bases align to TRBD2. V was clipped by 3 bases and J by 5 bases; unmatched bases: 3. CDR1 is SGHVT and CDR2 is SQSDAQ in the germline V gene. The CDR3 sequence is 13 residues long. This CDR3 is CASSFGGVDEQYF. The CDR3 bases are TGTGCCAGCAGCTTCGGGGGGGTCGACGAGCAGTACTTC. Full variable domain (missing parts from reference TRBV7-4 and TRBJ2-7): GAGVSQSPRYKVAKRGRDVALRCDSISGHVTLYWYRQTLGQGSEVLTYSQSDAQRDKSGRPSGRFSAERPERSVSTLKIQRTEQGDSAVYLCASSFGGVDEQYFGPGTRLTVT.

This clonotype was found many times. The J gene is TRBJ2-6, the V gene TRBV5-6; D gene uncertain. V gave up 4 bases and J gave up 4 bases, with 6 bases separating them. From germline, CDR1 is SGHDT and CDR2 YYEEEE. The CDR3 sequence is 13 residues long. The CDR3 DNA sequence: TGTGCCAGCAGCATCTCGGGGGCCAACGTCCTGACTTTC. Translating gives CASSISGANVLTF.